This TCR beta chain was profiled in a study of T cell responses to AZD1222 COVID-19 vaccine. Some clones are missing from TCRdb's copy, which holds only in-frame ones; the method was immunoSEQ multiplex PCR. The table includes about 150,000 clones, around nine tenths detected once. This CDR3 is 16 amino acids long. Trimming stripped 3 bases from V and 0 bases from J, with 9 bases between. Germline-derived CDR1 and CDR2 are MDHEN and SYDVKM. Turning to this clone: The antigen remains unidentified.

Study-wide results and caveats: Recipients of AZD1222 seropositive at baseline numbered only 6 or 7.

Sample: peripheral blood, taken on day 0 of AZD1222 vaccination. The TCR comes from an adult in good health. The V call is TRBV28, the J call TRBJ2-6; D gene uncertain. This CDR3 reads CASSLVKPSGANVLTF. In nucleotides, the CDR3 is TGTGCCAGCAGTTTGGTCAAGCCCTCTGGGGCCAACGTCCTGACTTTC.